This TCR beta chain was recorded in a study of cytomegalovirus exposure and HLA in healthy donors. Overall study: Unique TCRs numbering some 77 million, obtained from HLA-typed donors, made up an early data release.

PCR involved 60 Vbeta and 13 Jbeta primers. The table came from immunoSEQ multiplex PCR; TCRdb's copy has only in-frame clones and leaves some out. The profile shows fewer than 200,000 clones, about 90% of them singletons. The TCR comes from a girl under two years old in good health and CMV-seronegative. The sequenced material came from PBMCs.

Here the CDR3 reads CASSYGAGSTDTQYF. The CDR3 nucleotides read TGTGCCAGCAGTTATGGAGCGGGGAGCACAGATACGCAGTATTTT. This sequence joins TRBV6-5 and TRBJ2-3, with TRBD2 matching 7 bases. Germline assignment: CDR1 MNHEY and CDR2 SVGAGI. With 3 bases clipped from V and 0 bases from J, the junction kept 3 bases outside the gene matches. The CDR3 covers 15 residues.